Listed below are T cell receptor beta chains from one sample, sequenced in a study of shared clonotypes between healthy human individuals. Measured with immunoSEQ multiplex PCR; TCRdb has only the in-frame clones, and not every one. This sample has around 690,000 clones, with 90% found just once. Sequencing was done on a sample of memory CD8+ T cells from PBMCs. The receptors were sampled from a man younger than 30 in good health. Some clones in this sample may be carry-over from other donors' samples. Each CDR3 is given with its conserved first and last residue. Fields, in order: clone size, CDR3 length, V gene, J gene, D gene, CDR3 protein, CDR3 DNA. D genes are given only for firm matches. Clone size is stated in some rows and not others, as once, few, many or a class when expanded.

-,15,TRBV5-1,TRBJ1-1,TRBD1,CASSASRDRGTEAFF,TGCGCCAGCAGCGCGTCCCGGGACAGGGGGACTGAAGCTTTCTTT
-,19,TRBV7-8,TRBJ2-1,TRBD2,CASSSASLTLAGVINEQFF,TGTGCCAGCAGCTCCGCGAGCCTAACATTAGCGGGAGTTATCAATGAGCAGTTCTTC
-,14,TRBV7-9,TRBJ2-5,-,CASSLIAVRETQYF,TGTGCCAGCAGCTTAATAGCGGTCAGGGAGACCCAGTACTTC
-,16,TRBV7-7,TRBJ2-1,TRBD2,CASSLGLAGAYNEQFF,TGTGCCAGCAGCTTAGGGTTAGCGGGAGCCTACAATGAGCAGTTCTTC
-,15,TRBV27,TRBJ2-7,-,CASSFGGGQIYEQYF,TGTGCCAGCAGTTTTGGGGGAGGACAGATCTACGAGCAGTACTTC
-,15,TRBV7-3,TRBJ2-1,-,CASSLSRAAYNEQFF,TGTGCCAGCAGCTTATCTCGGGCTGCCTACAATGAGCAGTTCTTC
-,14,TRBV7-9,TRBJ2-5,-,CASSWPGDQETQYF,TGTGCCAGCAGCTGGCCGGGAGACCAAGAGACCCAGTACTTC
-,14,TRBV28,TRBJ2-7,-,CASRWVQGSYEQYF,TGTGCCAGCAGGTGGGTCCAGGGCTCCTACGAGCAGTACTTC
-,13,TRBV10-3,TRBJ1-1,-,CAITSPANTEAFF,TGTGCCATTACCTCACCCGCGAACACTGAAGCTTTCTTT
-,18,TRBV29-1,TRBJ2-7,TRBD1,CSVSTTRGPRPNSYEQYF,TGCAGCGTTTCGACAACGAGGGGGCCCCGACCTAACTCCTACGAGCAGTACTTC
-,15,TRBV4-1,TRBJ1-5,-,CASSQVDNSNQPQHF,TGCGCCAGCAGCCAAGTAGACAATAGCAATCAGCCCCAGCATTTT
-,12,TRBV29-1,TRBJ2-1,-,CSVEQGYNEQFF,TGCAGCGTTGAACAGGGTTACAATGAGCAGTTCTTC
few,14,TRBV7-9,TRBJ1-5,-,CASSPTNSNQPQHF,TGTGCCAGCAGCCCCACAAATAGCAATCAGCCCCAGCATTTT
-,14,TRBV29-1,TRBJ2-7,-,CSVVPLQAAYEQYF,TGCAGCGTTGTTCCCCTACAGGCAGCCTACGAGCAGTACTTC
-,14,TRBV4-1,TRBJ2-1,-,CASSQPASYNEQFF,TGCGCCAGCAGCCAACCGGCCTCCTACAATGAGCAGTTCTTC
many,13,TRBV7-7,TRBJ2-7,-,CASSEGTLHEQYF,TGTGCCAGCAGCGAAGGGACTCTCCACGAGCAGTACTTC
-,16,TRBV28,TRBJ1-6,-,CASRHRESSYNSPLHF,TGTGCCAGCAGGCACAGGGAGAGCTCCTATAATTCACCCCTCCACTTT
-,16,TRBV27,TRBJ2-2,TRBD2,CASSSRGSGSPGELFF,TGTGCCAGCAGTTCCCGGGGTAGCGGGAGTCCCGGGGAGCTGTTTTTT
many,13,TRBV5-4,TRBJ2-3,-,CASSLEPMDTQYF,TGTGCCAGCAGCTTGGAGCCCATGGATACGCAGTATTTT
-,15,TRBV2,TRBJ1-5,-,CASSESGPSYQPQHF,TGTGCCAGCAGTGAAAGTGGGCCTTCGTATCAGCCCCAGCATTTT
-,15,TRBV7-2,TRBJ2-3,TRBD2,CASSLGGRSTDTQYF,TGTGCCAGCAGCTTAGGCGGGAGGAGCACAGATACGCAGTATTTT
-,14,TRBV10-3,TRBJ2-1,-,CAISGQGPYNEQFF,TGTGCCATCAGTGGCCAGGGTCCGTACAATGAGCAGTTCTTC
-,14,TRBV2,TRBJ1-5,-,CASSEGQVPEPQHF,TGTGCCAGCAGTGAAGGACAGGTCCCGGAGCCCCAGCATTTT
-,14,TRBV19,TRBJ1-1,TRBD1,CASTGDRVGTEAFF,TGTGCCAGTACCGGCGACAGGGTCGGGACTGAAGCTTTCTTT
few,18,TRBV27,TRBJ1-5,-,CASRPLTHSDYSNQPQHF,TGTGCCAGCAGGCCTCTGACCCACAGTGACTATAGCAATCAGCCCCAGCATTTT
-,14,TRBV5-1,TRBJ2-7,-,CASSAARDSYEQYF,TGCGCCAGCAGCGCCGCCAGGGACTCCTACGAGCAGTACTTC
-,15,TRBV2,TRBJ2-7,TRBD2,CASIPWLAGVYEQYF,TGTGCCAGCATCCCCTGGCTAGCGGGAGTGTACGAGCAGTACTTC
-,15,TRBV27,TRBJ1-2,-,CASSLSAGYDYGYTF,TGTGCCAGCAGTTTGTCAGCCGGGTACGACTATGGCTACACCTTC
-,14,TRBV6-1,TRBJ2-7,-,CASNLQTARYEQYF,TGTGCCAGCAACCTTCAGACAGCGCGCTACGAGCAGTACTTC
few,13,TRBV7-2,TRBJ2-5,-,CASSLDWEETQYF,TGTGCCAGCAGCCTTGACTGGGAGGAGACCCAGTACTTC
-,15,TRBV28,TRBJ2-7,-,CASLTGSGVSYEQYF,TGTGCCAGCCTAACGGGTAGCGGAGTCTCCTACGAGCAGTACTTC
-,15,TRBV4-2,TRBJ2-7,TRBD1,CASSLTGATSYEQYF,TGTGCCAGCAGCCTTACAGGGGCTACCTCCTACGAGCAGTACTTC
-,15,TRBV6-5,TRBJ2-5,TRBD2,CASSSPSGSGETQYF,TGTGCCAGCAGTTCCCCTAGCGGGAGCGGTGAGACCCAGTACTTC
once,15,TRBV5-1,TRBJ2-7,TRBD2,CASSLVGAGAFEQYF,TGCGCCAGCAGCTTGGTGGGAGCGGGAGCATTCGAGCAGTACTTC
-,15,TRBV27,TRBJ2-5,-,CASSPGTAPRKTQYF,TGTGCCAGCAGTCCTGGGACTGCTCCCAGGAAGACCCAGTACTTC
-,14,TRBV7-9,TRBJ2-7,TRBD1,CASSSPGDSYEQYF,TGTGCCAGCAGCTCCCCAGGGGACAGCTACGAGCAGTACTTC
-,14,TRBV18,TRBJ1-6,-,CASRGQHYNSPLHF,TGTGCCAGCCGCGGACAGCACTATAATTCACCCCTCCACTTT
-,17,TRBV7-4,TRBJ2-5,TRBD2,CASIKGGTSGMEETQYF,TGTGCCAGCATCAAGGGGGGGACTAGCGGAATGGAAGAGACCCAGTACTTC
-,13,TRBV7-9,TRBJ1-2,TRBD1,CASSPDRLSGYTF,TGTGCCAGCAGCCCGGACAGGCTTAGTGGCTACACCTTC
-,17,TRBV9,TRBJ1-4,TRBD1,CASSAGTGGSANEKLFF,TGTGCCAGCAGCGCCGGGACAGGGGGTAGTGCTAATGAAAAACTGTTTTTT
-,17,TRBV11-2,TRBJ1-2,TRBD1,CASSPRTGDGANYGYTF,TGTGCCAGCAGCCCACGGACAGGTGACGGGGCTAACTATGGCTACACCTTC
-,12,TRBV7-2,TRBJ2-7,-,CASSATGYEQYF,TGTGCCAGCAGCGCCACAGGCTACGAACAGTACTTC